The clone carrying this TCR beta chain has ten or more counts. Its target is unknown. V lost 3 bases and J lost 1; bases outside the gene matches: 6. The germline V gene encodes CDR1 MNHNS and CDR2 SASEGT. There are 16 residues in the CDR3. This entry comes from a study of T cells in Graves' hyperthyroidism and ophthalmopathy. Across the study: Before treatment of any kind, peripheral blood was taken at initial diagnosis. Notes on the study in general: By a 13 V-J model, ophthalmopathy was set apart from stable hyperthyroidism. The model foresaw ophthalmopathy a median about 6.5 months prior to onset.

Amplified TCR beta CDR3 regions came from RNA transcripts. A first-round RT-PCR of the TCR CDR3 used the HTBI primer set. Via MiXCR, TCRdb re-called the multiplex PCR reads, giving one row per CDR3 protein. The profile shows about 290,000 distinct CDR3 sequences, around 15% of them singletons. Uncontrolled infections, other autoimmune diseases, pregnancy or lactation led to exclusion of patients. J is TRBJ2-7 and V is TRBV6-1; 10 bases align to TRBD1. The specimen was blood. The sequence was collected from a woman aged 55-69 years with Graves' ophthalmopathy. Here the CDR3 DNA reads TGTGCCAGCAGTGATCGTCGACAGGGGGCTTCCTACGAGCAGTACTTC. This gives the protein CASSDRRQGASYEQYF.